This note documents a single T cell receptor beta chain sequence. The data stem from a study of response to subunit inactivated influenza vaccine. Via MiXCR, TCRdb re-called the RT-PCR reads, giving one row per CDR3 protein. The data hold 550,000 to 650,000 distinct CDR3 sequences, with roughly 10% observed a single time. CDR1 and CDR2 (germline): SNHLY, FYNNEI. There are 14 residues in the CDR3. The germline V and J ends were trimmed by 4 bases and 7 bases, with 16 bases remaining between them. The source is a man in his fifties or sixties who received an inactivated influenza vaccine. The chain has TRBV2 and TRBJ1-1; a possible D gene is TRBD1 (5 bases). The material sequenced was PBMCs from blood, taken on the day of vaccination. CDR3 nucleotides: TGTGCCAGCAGTGTCGTTGGACTGAGGGGTGAAGCTTTCTTT. Protein: CASSVVGLRGEAFF.